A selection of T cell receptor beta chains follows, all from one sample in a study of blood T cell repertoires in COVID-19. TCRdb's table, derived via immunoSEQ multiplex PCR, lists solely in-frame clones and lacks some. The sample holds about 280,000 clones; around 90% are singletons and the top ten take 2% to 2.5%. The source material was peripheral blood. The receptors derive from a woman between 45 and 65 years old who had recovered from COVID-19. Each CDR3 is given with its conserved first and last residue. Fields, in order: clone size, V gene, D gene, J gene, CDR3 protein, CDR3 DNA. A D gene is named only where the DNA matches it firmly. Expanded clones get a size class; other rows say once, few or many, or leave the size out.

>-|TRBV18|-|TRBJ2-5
CASSPGRLNFVPYF
TGTGCCAGCTCACCAGGGAGGCTGAACTTTGTACCGTACTTC
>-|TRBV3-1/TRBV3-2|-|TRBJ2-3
CASSSPRDSDTQYF
TGTGCCAGCAGCTCCCCCAGGGACTCGGATACGCAGTATTTT
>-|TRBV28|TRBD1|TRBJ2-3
CASSDPRTGFIDTQYF
TGTGCCAGCAGCGACCCACGGACAGGGTTTATTGATACGCAGTATTTT
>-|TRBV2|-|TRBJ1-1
CASGWAPNTEAFF
TGTGCCAGCGGGTGGGCCCCGAACACTGAAGCTTTCTTT
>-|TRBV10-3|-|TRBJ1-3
CATSPIRGGSGNTIYF
TGTGCCACTTCTCCGATCCGAGGGGGCTCTGGAAACACCATATATTTT
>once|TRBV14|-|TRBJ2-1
CASSLGVLTREQFF
TGTGCCAGCAGCCTAGGGGTCTTGACACGTGAGCAGTTCTTC
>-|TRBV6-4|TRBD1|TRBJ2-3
CASSEGQGRDTQYF
TGTGCCAGCAGTGAAGGACAGGGTAGGGATACGCAGTATTTT
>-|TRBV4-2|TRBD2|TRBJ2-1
CASSLGGIYNEQFF
TGTGCCAGCAGCTTGGGGGGGATCTACAATGAGCAGTTCTTC
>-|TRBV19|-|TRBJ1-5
CASSTHTGLGNQPQHF
TGTGCCAGTAGTACTCACACAGGGTTGGGCAATCAGCCCCAGCATTTT
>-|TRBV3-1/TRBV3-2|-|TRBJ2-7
CASSHHYEQYF
TGTGCCAGCAGCCACCACTACGAGCAGTACTTC
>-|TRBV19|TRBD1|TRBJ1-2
CASSSMGQGRSYGYTF
TGTGCCAGTAGTAGTATGGGACAGGGAAGGTCCTATGGCTACACCTTC
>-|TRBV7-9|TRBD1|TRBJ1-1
CASSSQGATEAFF
TGTGCCAGCAGCTCGCAGGGGGCAACTGAAGCTTTCTTT
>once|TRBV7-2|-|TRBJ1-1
CASSQSQRTNTEAFF
TGTGCCAGCAGCCAGTCACAGCGGACGAACACTGAAGCTTTCTTT
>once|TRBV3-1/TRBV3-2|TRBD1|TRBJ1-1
CASSQDGPGGGTEAFF
TGTGCCAGCAGCCAAGATGGCCCAGGGGGTGGCACTGAAGCTTTCTTT
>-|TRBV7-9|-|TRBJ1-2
CASSPAGADYGYTF
TGTGCCAGCAGCCCGGCGGGGGCGGACTATGGCTACACCTTC
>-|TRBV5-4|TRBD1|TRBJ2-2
CASSSGTGSTGELFF
TGTGCCAGCAGCTCCGGGACAGGGAGCACCGGGGAGCTGTTTTTT
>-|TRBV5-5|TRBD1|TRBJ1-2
CASRTGQGIHHTF
TGTGCCAGCAGAACGGGACAGGGAATTCACCACACCTTC
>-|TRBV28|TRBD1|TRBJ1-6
CASTPGGGNSPLHF
TGTGCCAGCACCCCAGGGGGCGGAAATTCACCCCTCCACTTT
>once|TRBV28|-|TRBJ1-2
CASSRDRDPWGYTF
TGTGCCAGCAGTCGCGACAGAGATCCTTGGGGCTACACCTTC
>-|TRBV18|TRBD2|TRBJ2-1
CASSPPSGLAGGPRKNEQFF
TGTGCCAGCTCACCACCTTCGGGACTAGCGGGAGGGCCACGGAAAAATGAGCAGTTCTTC
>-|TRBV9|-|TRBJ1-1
CASSVQAGNTEAFF
TGTGCCAGCAGCGTCCAGGCAGGGAACACTGAAGCTTTCTTT
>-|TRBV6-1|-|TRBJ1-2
CASSLQGVGYTF
TGTGCCAGCAGCCTACAGGGCGTAGGCTACACCTTC
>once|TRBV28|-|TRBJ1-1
CGVTLGENTEAFF
TGTGGGGTGACCCTCGGGGAGAACACTGAAGCTTTCTTT
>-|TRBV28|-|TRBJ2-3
CASTTGGADEDTQYF
TGTGCCAGCACCACCGGCGGAGCGGACGAGGATACGCAGTATTTT
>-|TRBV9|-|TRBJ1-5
CASTTPTTGTSSNQPQHF
TGTGCCAGCACCACACCCACAACAGGAACCTCTAGCAATCAGCCCCAGCATTTT
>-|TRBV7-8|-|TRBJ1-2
CASSLSGAYGYTF
TGTGCCAGCAGCTTAAGCGGAGCCTATGGCTACACCTTC
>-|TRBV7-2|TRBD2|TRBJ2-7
CASSLVPPGLAHYEQYF
TGTGCCAGCAGCTTAGTTCCCCCGGGACTAGCGCACTACGAGCAGTACTTC